The 4 T cell receptor beta chains in this list originate from one sample, sequenced in a study of blood T cell repertoires in COVID-19. Generated by immunoSEQ multiplex PCR, the TCRdb table keeps only in-frame clones and is missing some. The sample lists around 310,000 clones, about nine tenths seen once, with roughly a tenth in the top ten. Sequenced input: PBMCs or T cells enriched from blood (not recorded which). The receptor set was obtained from a woman in her 30s who had recovered from COVID-19.

The rearrangement links TRBV4-1 to TRBJ2-4; 7 bases are a match to TRBD1. This CDR3 has 15 residues. Germline V gene lookup returns CDR1 MGHRA and CDR2 YSYEKL. V was pared by 1 base and J by 5 bases, with 5 bases of the junction left unmatched. The CDR3 loop is CASSQGPQGENIQYF. Written as DNA, the CDR3 is TGCGCCAGCAGCCAAGGCCCCCAGGGGGAAAACATTCAGTACTTC.

The chain combines TRBV6-5 with TRBJ2-2, with TRBD1 matching 7 bases. Trimming took 2 bases from V and 4 from J; bases not matched to a gene: 4. CDR1 and CDR2 from the germline V gene are MNHEY and SVGAGI. The CDR3 spans 15 residues. The CDR3 DNA is TGTGCCAGCAGTTACAAGGGGGCGAGCACCGGGGAGCTGTTTTTT. Its protein is CASSYKGASTGELFF.

The V call is TRBV7-2, the J call TRBJ2-7; perhaps TRBD1 as D (5 bases). Germline CDR1 reads SGHTA; CDR2 reads FQGNSA. Trimming left V 5 bases short and J 2 bases short, with 10 bases between. The CDR3 consists of 13 residues. The CDR3 sequence: CASSLRQTYEQYF. The CDR3 DNA reads TGTGCCAGCAGCCTTCGACAGACCTACGAGCAGTACTTC.

The CDR3 loop reads CSVAGRDRRGTKNIQYF. Here the CDR3 DNA reads TGCAGCGTTGCGGGAAGGGACAGGAGAGGTACCAAAAACATTCAGTACTTC. The rearrangement links TRBV29-1 to TRBJ2-4, with 8 bases aligning to TRBD1. There are 17 residues in the CDR3. The germline V gene encodes CDR1 SQVTM and CDR2 ANQGSEA. The V gene end was trimmed by 4 bases and the J gene end by 2 bases; junction bases not matched to a gene: 13.